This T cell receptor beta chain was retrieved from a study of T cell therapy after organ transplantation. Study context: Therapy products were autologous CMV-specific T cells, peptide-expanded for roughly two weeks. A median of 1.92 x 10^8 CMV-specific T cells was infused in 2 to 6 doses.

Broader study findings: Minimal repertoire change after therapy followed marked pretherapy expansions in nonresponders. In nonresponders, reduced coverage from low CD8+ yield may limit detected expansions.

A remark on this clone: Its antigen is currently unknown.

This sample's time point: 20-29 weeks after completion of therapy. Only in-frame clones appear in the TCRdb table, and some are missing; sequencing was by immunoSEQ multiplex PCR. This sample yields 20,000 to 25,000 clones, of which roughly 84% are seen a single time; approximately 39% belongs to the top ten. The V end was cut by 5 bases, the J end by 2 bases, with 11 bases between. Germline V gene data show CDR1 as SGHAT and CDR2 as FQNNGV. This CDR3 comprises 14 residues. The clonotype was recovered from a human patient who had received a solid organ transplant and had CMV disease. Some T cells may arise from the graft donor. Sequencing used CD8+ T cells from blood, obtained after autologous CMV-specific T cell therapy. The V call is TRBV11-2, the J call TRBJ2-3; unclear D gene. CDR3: CASSPVASTDTQYF. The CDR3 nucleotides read TGTGCCAGCAGCCCCGTGGCGTCCACAGATACGCAGTATTTT.